The 3 T cell receptor beta chains in this list originate from one sample, sequenced in a study of blood T cell repertoires in COVID-19. This table comes from immunoSEQ multiplex PCR, and its TCRdb copy is limited to in-frame clones, with some not included. The sample has approximately 280,000 clones, roughly 86% seen once. The sequenced sample consisted of PBMCs or T cells enriched from blood (not recorded which). Receptor source: a woman between 18 and 30 years old who had recovered from COVID-19.

This chain joins TRBV9 and TRBJ2-2; 10 nucleotides line up with TRBD2. Germline CDR1 reads SGDLS; CDR2 reads YYNGEE. V trimming: 3 bases; J trimming: 6 bases; junction bases outside the gene matches: 5. CDR3 length equals 15 residues. CDR3 sequence reads: CASSAGTSVAGELFF. The CDR3 DNA sequence: TGTGCCAGCAGCGCTGGGACTAGCGTCGCCGGGGAGCTGTTTTTT.

The CDR3 nucleotides read TGTGCCAGCAGCGAACGACGGGGGGCGTCACCCCTCCACTTT. Its protein is CASSERRGASPLHF. V and J are TRBV9 and TRBJ1-6; D might be TRBD1 (6 bases). From germline, CDR1 is SGDLS and CDR2 YYNGEE. Between the trimmed V and J ends, which lost 3 bases and 10 bases, there was a span of 14 bases. The CDR3 totals 14 residues.

The rearrangement joins TRBV5-1 to TRBJ2-1; tentatively, D is TRBD1 (5 bases). The CDR3 has 14 residues. Germline CDR1 reads SGHRS; CDR2 reads YFSETQ. V shed 0 bases and J shed 8 bases, with 12 bases lying between them. This CDR3 reads CASSLVRVQDEQFF. As DNA, the CDR3 is TGCGCCAGCAGCTTGGTTCGAGTACAGGATGAGCAGTTCTTC.